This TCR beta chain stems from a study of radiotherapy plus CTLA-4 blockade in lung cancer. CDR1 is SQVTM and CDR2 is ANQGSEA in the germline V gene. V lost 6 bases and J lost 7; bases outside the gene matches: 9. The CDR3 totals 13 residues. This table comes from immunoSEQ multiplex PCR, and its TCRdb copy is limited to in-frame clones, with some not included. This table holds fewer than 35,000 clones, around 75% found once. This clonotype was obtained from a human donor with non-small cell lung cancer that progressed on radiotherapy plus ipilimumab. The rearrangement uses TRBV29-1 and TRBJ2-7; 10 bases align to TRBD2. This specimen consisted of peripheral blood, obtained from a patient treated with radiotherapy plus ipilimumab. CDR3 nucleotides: TGCAGCGTCCTGGGACTAGCGATAGAGGAGCAGTACTTC. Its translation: CSVLGLAIEEQYF.